This T cell receptor beta chain was identified during a study of shared clonotypes between healthy human individuals. For this clone: The sample carries other DNA sequences with the same CDR3.

CD45RO-negative, CCR7-positively selected cells formed the naive CD8 fraction, excluding terminally differentiated effector memory CD45RA+ cells. Clones were read by immunoSEQ multiplex PCR, and TCRdb kept only the in-frame ones, dropping some. The table has hundreds of thousands of clones, approximately 95% seen once. The CDR3 loop spans 16 amino acids. Germline assignment: CDR1 SGHVS and CDR2 FQNEAQ. The V segment lost 1 base and the J segment 4 bases; nucleotides outside the gene matches: 5. The chain joins TRBV7-8 to TRBJ2-1; 9 bases align to TRBD2. The clonotype comes from a woman aged 25 to 39 in good health. Sequencing was done on a sample of naive CD8+ T cells sorted from blood. The CDR3 DNA reads TGTGCCAGCAGCTTAGGGGGACTAGCAGATTACAATGAGCAGTTCTTC. This gives the protein CASSLGGLADYNEQFF.